The T cell receptor (beta chain) under discussion was sequenced for a study of sequential checkpoint blockade in melanoma. Study at large: After both sequences, patients received maintenance nivolumab. Twenty-two patients had tumor biopsies before treatment and at week 13.

Produced via immunoSEQ multiplex PCR; TCRdb's table is partial and in-frame only. The data show 2,000 to 2,500 clones, with under 25% seen just once and about 14% held by the top ten. General study results and limits: PD-L1 staining and CD8+ counts, not mutational load, tracked tumor T-cell clonality.

The CDR3 totals 17 residues. Germline V gene data show CDR1 as LNHNV and CDR2 as YYDKDF (reference sequence). V lost 0 bases, J lost 7 bases, and 10 bases stayed unmatched. On this clone: Antigen unknown.

Stated treatment: randomized to nivolumab then ipilimumab (arm A) or the reverse (arm B). The sequence came from a human donor with melanoma. The starting material was tumor tissue (inferred from file names), obtained from a patient given nivolumab and ipilimumab in sequence. The chain combines TRBV15 with TRBJ2-1; the match to TRBD1 covers 9 bases. The DNA for the CDR3 is TGTGCCACCAGCAGAGACTCCGGGACAGGGCCTCTAAATGAGCAGTTCTTC. Amino acid sequence: CATSRDSGTGPLNEQFF. The full variable domain, in which reference TRBV15 and TRBJ2-1 provide the parts outside the CDR3, is DAMVIQNPRYQVTQFGKPVTLSCSQTLNHNVMYWYQQKSSQAPKLLFHYYDKDFNNEADTPDNFQSRRPNTSFCFLDIRSPGLGDTAMYLCATSRDSGTGPLNEQFFGPGTRLTVL.